This T cell receptor (beta chain) was captured in a study of graft-versus-host responses after intestinal transplantation. Turning to the study itself: Every one of the recipients received anti-thymocyte globulin induction and afterwards took tacrolimus and steroids for about 3 years. General observations from the study: Declines in HvG clones occurring early post-transplant were associated with peak circulating GvH clone levels.

Method: immunoSEQ multiplex PCR; TCRdb's copy keeps in-frame clones and lacks some. This sample has about 19,000 clones, with over 75% found just once. V lost 8 bases, J lost 0 bases, and 10 bases lay in between. The CDR3 runs to 14 residues. The germline V gene encodes CDR1 SNHLY and CDR2 FYNNEI. As regards this clone: Its antigen remains unknown.

The source material was PBMCs, sampled 14 days after transplant. V usage is TRBV2 and J usage is TRBJ2-2; D unresolved. The sequence derives from a human patient who received an intestinal transplant, so some T cells may come from the graft donor. The DNA for the CDR3 is TGTGCCAGCTCGAGGCTCCCGAACACCGGGGAGCTGTTTTTT. Residues: CASSRLPNTGELFF.